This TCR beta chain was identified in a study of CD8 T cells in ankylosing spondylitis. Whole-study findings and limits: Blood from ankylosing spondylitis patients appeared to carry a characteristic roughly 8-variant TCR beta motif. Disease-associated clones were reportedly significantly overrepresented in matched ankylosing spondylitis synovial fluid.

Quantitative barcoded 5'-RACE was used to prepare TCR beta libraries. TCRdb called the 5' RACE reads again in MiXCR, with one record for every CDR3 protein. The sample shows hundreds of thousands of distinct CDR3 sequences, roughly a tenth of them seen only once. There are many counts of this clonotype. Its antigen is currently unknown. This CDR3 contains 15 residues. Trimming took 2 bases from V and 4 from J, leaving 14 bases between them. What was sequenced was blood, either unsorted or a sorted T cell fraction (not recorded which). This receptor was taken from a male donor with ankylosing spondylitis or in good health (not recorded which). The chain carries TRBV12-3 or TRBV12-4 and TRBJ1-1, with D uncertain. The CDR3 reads CASSLWSGKVTEAFF. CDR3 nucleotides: TGTGCCAGCAGTTTATGGTCCGGTAAGGTCACTGAAGCTTTCTTT.